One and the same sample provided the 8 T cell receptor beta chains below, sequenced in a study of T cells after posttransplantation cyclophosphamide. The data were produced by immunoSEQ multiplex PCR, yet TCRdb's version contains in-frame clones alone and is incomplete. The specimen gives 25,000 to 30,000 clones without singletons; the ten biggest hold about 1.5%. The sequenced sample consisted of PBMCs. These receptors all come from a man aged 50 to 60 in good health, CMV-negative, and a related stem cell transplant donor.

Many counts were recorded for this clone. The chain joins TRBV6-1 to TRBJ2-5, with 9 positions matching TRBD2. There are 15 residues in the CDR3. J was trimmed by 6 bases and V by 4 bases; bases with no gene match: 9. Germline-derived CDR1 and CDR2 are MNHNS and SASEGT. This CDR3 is CASSVGGGAGKTQYF. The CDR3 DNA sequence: TGTGCCAGCAGTGTAGGCGGGGGGGCTGGAAAGACCCAGTACTTC.

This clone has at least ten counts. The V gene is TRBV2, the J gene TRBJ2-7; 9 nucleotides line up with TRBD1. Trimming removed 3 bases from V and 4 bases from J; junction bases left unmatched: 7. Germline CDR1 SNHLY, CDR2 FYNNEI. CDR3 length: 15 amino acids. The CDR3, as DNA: TGTGCCAGCAGTGAGGTATTGGACAGGGGATACGAGCAGTACTTC. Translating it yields CASSEVLDRGYEQYF.

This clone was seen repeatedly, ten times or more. The CDR3, as DNA: TGTGCCAGCAGCTTTTTCCTATCTGGGGCCAACGTCCTGACTTTC. Its protein product is CASSFFLSGANVLTF. The chain carries TRBV7-9 and TRBJ2-6, with unresolved D. There are 15 residues in the CDR3. Germline CDR1 reads SEHNR; CDR2 reads FQNEAQ (reference sequence). Deletions cut 3 bases from V and 1 base from J, with 7 bases between.

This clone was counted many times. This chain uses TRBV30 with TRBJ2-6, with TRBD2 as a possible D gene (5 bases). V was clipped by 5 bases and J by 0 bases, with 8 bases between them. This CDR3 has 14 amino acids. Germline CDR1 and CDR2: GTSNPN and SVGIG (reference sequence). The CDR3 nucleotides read TGTGCCTGGGGCGAGGGCTCTGGGGCCAACGTCCTGACTTTC. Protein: CAWGEGSGANVLTF.

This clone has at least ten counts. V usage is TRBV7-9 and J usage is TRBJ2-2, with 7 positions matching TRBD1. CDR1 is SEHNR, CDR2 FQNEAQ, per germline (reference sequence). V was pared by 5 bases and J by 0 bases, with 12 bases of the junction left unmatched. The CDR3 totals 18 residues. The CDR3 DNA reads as TGTGCCAGCAGCCAATCGTACGGGGACAGAGCGAACACCGGGGAGCTGTTTTTT. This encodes CASSQSYGDRANTGELFF. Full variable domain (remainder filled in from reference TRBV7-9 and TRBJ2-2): DTGVSQNPRHKITKRGQNVTFRCDPISEHNRLYWYRQTLGQGPEFLTYFQNEAQLEKSRLLSDRFSAERPKGSFSTLEIQRTEQGDSAMYLCASSQSYGDRANTGELFFGEGSRLTVL.

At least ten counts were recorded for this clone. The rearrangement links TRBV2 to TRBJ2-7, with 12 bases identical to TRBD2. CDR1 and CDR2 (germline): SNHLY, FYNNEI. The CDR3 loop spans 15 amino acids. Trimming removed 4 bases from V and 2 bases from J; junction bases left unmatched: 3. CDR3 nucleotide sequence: TGTGCCAGCAGTGGGACTAGCGGGAAACCCTACGAGCAGTACTTC. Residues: CASSGTSGKPYEQYF.

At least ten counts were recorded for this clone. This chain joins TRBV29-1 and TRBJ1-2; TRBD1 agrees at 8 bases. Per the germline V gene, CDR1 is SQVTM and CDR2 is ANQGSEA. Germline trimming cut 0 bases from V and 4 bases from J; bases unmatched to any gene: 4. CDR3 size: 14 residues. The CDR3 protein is CSVEDSGTGYGYTF. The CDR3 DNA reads TGCAGCGTTGAAGATTCGGGGACAGGCTATGGCTACACCTTC.

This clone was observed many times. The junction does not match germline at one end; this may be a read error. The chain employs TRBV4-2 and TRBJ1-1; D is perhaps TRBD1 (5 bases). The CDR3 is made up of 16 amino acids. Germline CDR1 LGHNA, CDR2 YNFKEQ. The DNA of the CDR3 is TGTGCCAGCAGCCAAAAGGTAGGGGTCGGACTAACTGGAGCTTTCTTT. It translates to CASSQKVGVGLTGAFF.